This T cell receptor beta chain appears in the sequencing data of a study of shared clonotypes between healthy human individuals. Study as a whole: The study enrolled a couple of women and a few men aged 18 to 49.

Whole-study results and caveats: Clonotypes shared by all four donors outscored non-shared clonotypes in generation probability.

The material for each subset, its genomic DNA, was split evenly across several immunoSEQ plates. Here immunoSEQ multiplex PCR was the method, and the copy in TCRdb shows in-frame clones only, minus some. The sample records millions of clones, approximately 94% being singletons. The table lists this clone with a few counts. Antigen specificity is unknown. Both subsets, CD45RA+ naive and CD45RA-negative memory, were split from the CD4+ cells. This CDR3 region has 13 residues. Germline CDR1 is GTSNPN and CDR2 is SVGIG (reference sequence). V gave up 3 bases and J gave up 6 bases; unmatched junction bases: 3.

What was sequenced was naive CD4+ T cells sorted from blood. Indicated subset: CD45RA+ positively selected. J is TRBJ1-4 and V is TRBV30; 8 bases are a match to TRBD1. The clonotype comes from a man aged 18 to 30 in good health. The CDR3 reads CAWSQGAHEKLFF. The CDR3 coding sequence is TGTGCCTGGAGCCAGGGGGCCCATGAAAAACTGTTTTTT.